This is a list of T cell receptor beta chains from one sample in a study of blood T cell repertoires in COVID-19. Some clones are missing from TCRdb's copy, which holds only in-frame ones; the method was immunoSEQ multiplex PCR. Of around 430,000 clones detected, approximately 90% appear once; the ten largest clones hold 10%. The sample taken for sequencing was PBMCs or T cells enriched from blood (not recorded which). The source of these receptors is a woman between 50 and 59 years old who had recovered from COVID-19. CDR3s include the opening cysteine and the closing phenylalanine or tryptophan. The order of the fields is J gene, clone size, D gene, V gene, CDR3 DNA, CDR3 protein. D genes are given only for firm matches. Rows may omit the clone size; those that give it use once, few, many or a size class.

J gene: TRBJ2-5; clone size: NA; D gene: NA; V gene: TRBV27; CDR3 DNA: TGTGCCAGCGGATATTCGGGGGCCCAGTACTTC; CDR3 protein: CASGYSGAQYF
J gene: TRBJ2-1; clone size: NA; D gene: TRBD2; V gene: TRBV18; CDR3 DNA: TGTGCCAGCTCACTATCGGCGGGACTAGCCTACAATGAGCAGTTCTTC; CDR3 protein: CASSLSAGLAYNEQFF
J gene: TRBJ2-3; clone size: NA; D gene: NA; V gene: TRBV12-5; CDR3 DNA: TGTGCTAGTGGTAACGGGGGGCCAGATACGCAGTATTTT; CDR3 protein: CASGNGGPDTQYF
J gene: TRBJ2-2; clone size: NA; D gene: NA; V gene: TRBV6-5; CDR3 DNA: TGTGCCAGCAGTTACACAGCAGGGGCCACCGGGGAGCTGTTTTTT; CDR3 protein: CASSYTAGATGELFF
J gene: TRBJ1-1; clone size: NA; D gene: NA; V gene: TRBV5-4; CDR3 DNA: TGTGCCAGCAGCCCCCGGGGGGGAGAAACGGGGGCTTTCTTT; CDR3 protein: CASSPRGGETGAFF
J gene: TRBJ2-1; clone size: NA; D gene: TRBD2; V gene: TRBV11-2; CDR3 DNA: TGTGCCAGCAGCTCAGAGGGCCAGCGGGGTTACAATGAGCAGTTCTTC; CDR3 protein: CASSSEGQRGYNEQFF
J gene: TRBJ2-1; clone size: NA; D gene: NA; V gene: TRBV7-2; CDR3 DNA: TGTGCCAGCAGTCCCCGTGGGGGCAGAAAGGACAATGAGCAGTTCTTC; CDR3 protein: CASSPRGGRKDNEQFF
J gene: TRBJ1-3; clone size: NA; D gene: NA; V gene: TRBV30; CDR3 DNA: TGTGCCTGGGCGGTGGGGGCTGGGGGAAACACCATATATTTT; CDR3 protein: CAWAVGAGGNTIYF
J gene: TRBJ2-3; clone size: NA; D gene: NA; V gene: TRBV6-5; CDR3 DNA: TGTGCCAGCAGAGACCCGGGACTGGACGCATATACGCAGTATTTT; CDR3 protein: CASRDPGLDAYTQYF
J gene: TRBJ2-5; clone size: NA; D gene: NA; V gene: TRBV2; CDR3 DNA: TGTGCCGTCGGGACTCTGGGGGAGACCCAGTACTTC; CDR3 protein: CAVGTLGETQYF
J gene: TRBJ1-2; clone size: NA; D gene: NA; V gene: TRBV5-1; CDR3 DNA: TGCGCCAGCAGCATTGACAGATATGGCTACACCTTC; CDR3 protein: CASSIDRYGYTF
J gene: TRBJ2-7; clone size: NA; D gene: TRBD1; V gene: TRBV10-3; CDR3 DNA: TGTGCCATTGGGACAGGGGTTAACCACGAGCAGTACTTC; CDR3 protein: CAIGTGVNHEQYF
J gene: TRBJ1-5; clone size: NA; D gene: NA; V gene: TRBV6-2/TRBV6-3; CDR3 DNA: TGTGCCAGCAGTTACGACAGAAATCAGCCCCAGCATTTT; CDR3 protein: CASSYDRNQPQHF
J gene: TRBJ1-6; clone size: NA; D gene: TRBD1; V gene: TRBV19; CDR3 DNA: TGTGCCAGTAGTACCTCCGGGACAGGGGGCGTCAGTTCACCCCTCCACTTT; CDR3 protein: CASSTSGTGGVSSPLHF
J gene: TRBJ1-5; clone size: NA; D gene: TRBD1; V gene: TRBV28; CDR3 DNA: TGTGCCAGCAGACCCGGGACAGGGAGTCAGCCCCAGCATTTT; CDR3 protein: CASRPGTGSQPQHF
J gene: TRBJ2-4; clone size: NA; D gene: TRBD1; V gene: TRBV19; CDR3 DNA: TGTGCCAGTAGTTGGGGGACAGGGGAGAGGAAAAACATTCAGTACTTC; CDR3 protein: CASSWGTGERKNIQYF
J gene: TRBJ1-1; clone size: few; D gene: TRBD1; V gene: TRBV19; CDR3 DNA: TGTGCCAGTAGTATATTGAAGGGACAGGGGGCGACTGAAGCTTTCTTT; CDR3 protein: CASSILKGQGATEAFF
J gene: TRBJ2-3; clone size: NA; D gene: NA; V gene: TRBV10-3; CDR3 DNA: TGTGCCACGCGACGGGGGGCCGTAGATACGCAGTATTTT; CDR3 protein: CATRRGAVDTQYF
J gene: TRBJ2-7; clone size: few; D gene: NA; V gene: TRBV7-9; CDR3 DNA: TGTGCCAGCAGCCCCCACAACTCCTACGAGCAGTACTTC; CDR3 protein: CASSPHNSYEQYF
J gene: TRBJ2-3; clone size: NA; D gene: TRBD1; V gene: TRBV2; CDR3 DNA: TGTGCCGGCCAGGACAGGGGGTCTTGGGATACGCAGTATTTT; CDR3 protein: CAGQDRGSWDTQYF
J gene: TRBJ2-5; clone size: NA; D gene: TRBD2; V gene: TRBV7-9; CDR3 DNA: TGTGCCAGCAGCTTACCGCCTAGCGGTCTAGAACGGTACCAAGAGACCCAGTACTTC; CDR3 protein: CASSLPPSGLERYQETQYF
J gene: TRBJ2-2; clone size: NA; D gene: NA; V gene: TRBV7-3; CDR3 DNA: TGTGCCAGCAGCTTGGGCTACCCGAACACCGGGGAGCTGTTTTTT; CDR3 protein: CASSLGYPNTGELFF
J gene: TRBJ2-1; clone size: NA; D gene: TRBD2; V gene: TRBV16; CDR3 DNA: TGTGCCAGCAGCCAATCGAGAGCGGGGGGGACCAATGAGCAGTTCTTC; CDR3 protein: CASSQSRAGGTNEQFF
J gene: TRBJ2-3; clone size: NA; D gene: NA; V gene: TRBV7-9; CDR3 DNA: TGTGCCAGCAGCCGAGGGATGCGTACAGATACGCAGTATTTT; CDR3 protein: CASSRGMRTDTQYF
J gene: TRBJ1-2; clone size: NA; D gene: TRBD1; V gene: TRBV7-2; CDR3 DNA: TGTGCCAGCAGCTTATCGACAGGGGCTCGCTATGGCTACACCTTC; CDR3 protein: CASSLSTGARYGYTF
J gene: TRBJ1-6; clone size: few; D gene: TRBD1; V gene: TRBV28; CDR3 DNA: TGTGCCAGCTCTACAGTGGGACAGGGTCCTTCACCCCTCCACTTT; CDR3 protein: CASSTVGQGPSPLHF
J gene: TRBJ1-1; clone size: NA; D gene: TRBD1; V gene: TRBV12-3/TRBV12-4; CDR3 DNA: TGTGCCAGCAGTTTCGAACAGGGGGCCCCAGCTTTCTTT; CDR3 protein: CASSFEQGAPAFF
J gene: TRBJ2-7; clone size: NA; D gene: TRBD1; V gene: TRBV7-2; CDR3 DNA: TGTGCCAGCAGCTTAGTTCCACGACAGGGTAGCGAGCAGTACTTC; CDR3 protein: CASSLVPRQGSEQYF
J gene: TRBJ2-5; clone size: NA; D gene: TRBD2; V gene: TRBV3-1/TRBV3-2; CDR3 DNA: TGTGCCAGCAGACTAGCGGGGGCAGGGGAGACCCAGTACTTC; CDR3 protein: CASRLAGAGETQYF
J gene: TRBJ1-1; clone size: NA; D gene: NA; V gene: TRBV6-2/TRBV6-3; CDR3 DNA: TGTGCCAGCAGTTACGTACGGGCAGGGAGGAGGTCCGAAGCTTTCTTT; CDR3 protein: CASSYVRAGRRSEAFF
J gene: TRBJ1-2; clone size: once; D gene: NA; V gene: TRBV6-5; CDR3 DNA: TGTGCCAGCAGTTACGGGTTAGGGGCGTCGGGCTATGGCTACACCTTC; CDR3 protein: CASSYGLGASGYGYTF
J gene: TRBJ2-3; clone size: NA; D gene: TRBD2; V gene: TRBV7-2; CDR3 DNA: TGTGCCAGCAGCTTATTTACGGGGGGAGAAACAGATACGCAGTATTTT; CDR3 protein: CASSLFTGGETDTQYF
J gene: TRBJ1-3; clone size: NA; D gene: TRBD1; V gene: TRBV4-2; CDR3 DNA: TGTGCCAGCAGCCAAGATTCGGACAGGGTATTTGGAAACACCATATATTTT; CDR3 protein: CASSQDSDRVFGNTIYF
J gene: TRBJ1-1; clone size: NA; D gene: NA; V gene: TRBV2; CDR3 DNA: TGTGCCAGCAGTTTTGACATCACTGAAGCTTTCTTT; CDR3 protein: CASSFDITEAFF
J gene: TRBJ2-7; clone size: few; D gene: NA; V gene: TRBV27; CDR3 DNA: TGTGCCAGCAGTTTACGGGTCTCAGATCCTTCCTACGAGCAGTACTTC; CDR3 protein: CASSLRVSDPSYEQYF
J gene: TRBJ2-7; clone size: NA; D gene: TRBD2; V gene: TRBV7-2; CDR3 DNA: TGTGCCAGCAGCTTCTTTCTAGCGGGGGACTCCTACGAGCAGTACTTC; CDR3 protein: CASSFFLAGDSYEQYF
J gene: TRBJ2-7; clone size: NA; D gene: NA; V gene: TRBV5-1; CDR3 DNA: TGCGCCAGCAGCTTGGGCGGAGGCTCCTACGAGCAGTACTTC; CDR3 protein: CASSLGGGSYEQYF